This T cell receptor (beta chain) was sequenced in a study of blood T cell repertoires in COVID-19. Some clones are missing from TCRdb's copy, which holds only in-frame ones; the method was immunoSEQ multiplex PCR. The repertoire has about 210,000 clones, approximately 88% of them found once; the top ten carry around a tenth. The length of the CDR3 is 13 residues. CDR1 is MNHEY, CDR2 SVGAGI, per germline. Trimming pared 6 bases from V and 7 bases from J, leaving 10 bases between. This clone has just a few counts. The sample has other DNA sequences that encode this CDR3 too. The clonotype comes from a young man with acute COVID-19. This chain uses TRBV6-5 with TRBJ1-6; possible D gene TRBD1, 5 bases. Sequencing was done on a sample of PBMCs or T cells enriched from blood (not recorded which). CDR3 in DNA: TGTGCCAGCAGACGGGACTCAAATTCACCCCTCCACTTT. Amino acids: CASRRDSNSPLHF.